This T cell receptor (beta chain) was retrieved from a study of T cell changes during pregnancy in multiple sclerosis. The protocol was immunoSEQ multiplex PCR, while the TCRdb copy is restricted to in-frame clones and leaves out a portion. The data show approximately 130,000 clones, less than 97% seen once. The CDR3 loop spans 17 amino acids. The germline V gene encodes CDR1 SGHAT and CDR2 FQDESV (reference sequence). V was pared by 3 bases and J by 6 bases, with 16 bases of the junction left unmatched. This sample comprised peripheral blood, obtained after pregnancy. The clonotype originates from a female donor with multiple sclerosis, enrolled in a pregnancy study. This chain links TRBV11-1 with TRBJ1-2; 7 nucleotides match TRBD1. The CDR3 nucleotides are TGTGCCAGCAGCTTTCCCCCTACATCGACAGGGAAGGATGGCTACACCTTC. The encoded protein is CASSFPPTSTGKDGYTF.